This T cell receptor beta chain was sequenced during a study of cytomegalovirus exposure and HLA in healthy donors. This clone was recorded only once. Despite likely unrecorded immune exposures, the donors were nominally healthy at the time of sampling. The V gene's germline CDR1 is SGHVS and CDR2 FNYEAQ. V lost 2 bases to trimming and J lost 4 bases, with 18 bases between them. The CDR3 sequence is 17 residues long. It was with 60 Vbeta and 13 Jbeta primers that the PCR ran. In the original workflow: Roughly 11 million of the 80 million or so unique TCR beta chains counted in a later analysis were shared. Generated by immunoSEQ multiplex PCR, the TCRdb table keeps only in-frame clones and is missing some. V and J calls and clone size come straight from that table; D and trimming were deduced from the DNA. The profile shows 150,000 to 200,000 clones, more than 65% of them singletons.

Material for sequencing was PBMCs. The receptor comes from a woman aged 25 to 39 in good health and CMV-seronegative. The chain joins TRBV7-6 to TRBJ2-1; D might be TRBD2 (6 bases). The CDR3: CASSLTDLGRGYNEQFF. The CDR3 DNA is TGTGCCAGCAGCTTAACGGACCTCGGACGGGGGTACAATGAGCAGTTCTTC.